The 8 T cell receptor beta chains presented below share a single source sample, sequenced in a study of OX40 agonist ivuxolimab in advanced cancers. The table came from immunoSEQ multiplex PCR; TCRdb's copy has only in-frame clones and leaves some out. Of approximately 60,000 clones listed, 77% are singletons. The specimen comprised CD4+ or CD8+ T cells sorted from blood, sampled in a trial of the OX40 agonist ivuxolimab. These receptor sequences come from an adult with an advanced solid tumor such as melanoma, head and neck, liver or kidney cancer.

The J gene is TRBJ2-7, the V gene TRBV5-4, with 9 nucleotides matching TRBD2. The CDR3 sequence is 15 residues long. J was trimmed by 2 bases and V by 3 bases; bases with no gene match: 6. The germline V gene has CDR1 SGHNT and CDR2 YYREEE (reference sequence). Here the CDR3 reads CASSWGAGGTYEQYF. DNA for the CDR3: TGTGCCAGCAGCTGGGGAGCGGGGGGTACCTACGAGCAGTACTTC.

This chain uses TRBV20-1 with TRBJ2-7; TRBD1 is a possible D gene (5 bases). The length of the CDR3 is 11 residues. V was pared by 6 bases and J by 1 base, with 7 bases between. In germline, CDR1 is DFQATT, CDR2 SNEGSKA (reference sequence). The DNA for the CDR3 is TGCAGTGCCGACAGATCCTACGAGCAGTACTTC. Translation gives CSADRSYEQYF.

There are a few counts of this clone. The J gene is TRBJ2-3, the V gene TRBV2, with a weak D call TRBD2 (5 bases). The CDR3 spans 12 residues. Germline V gene data show CDR1 as SNHLY and CDR2 as FYNNEI. V was shortened by 6 bases and J by 9 bases, with 13 bases between the two germline ends. The CDR3 DNA is TGTGCCAGCAGAGACCGGGGTCCGACGCAGTATTTT. Residues: CASRDRGPTQYF.

This chain uses TRBV2 with TRBJ1-2, with a weak D call TRBD1 (5 bases). CDR1 SNHLY and CDR2 FYNNEI come from the germline V gene. V lost 3 bases and J 4 bases, leaving 6 bases between the germline ends. CDR3 length: 12 amino acids. The CDR3 coding sequence is TGTGCCAGCAGTGATGACAGCTATGGCTACACCTTC. Its protein is CASSDDSYGYTF.

This clone was detected only once. The rearrangement uses TRBV19 and TRBJ2-4; D is possibly TRBD1 (8 bases). V was cut by 1 base and J by 8 bases, with 12 bases left in between. The CDR3 is 14 amino acids. Germline V gives CDR1 LNHDA, CDR2 SQIVND (reference sequence). CDR3 sequence reads: CASSIGQGRDIQYF. As DNA, the CDR3 is TGTGCCAGTAGTATAGGACAGGGGAGGGACATTCAGTACTTC.

The chain joins TRBV7-9 to TRBJ1-6; maybe TRBD1 (6 bases). Germline lookup yields CDR1 SEHNR and CDR2 FQNEAQ (reference sequence). The CDR3 has 15 residues. Trimming stripped 2 bases from V and 7 bases from J, with 12 bases between. The CDR3 DNA follows: TGTGCCAGCAGCTTATCGGGGGGCCAGAATTCACCCCTCCACTTT. Its translation: CASSLSGGQNSPLHF. The whole variable domain, filled in from reference TRBV7-9 and TRBJ1-6, reads DTGVSQNPRHKITKRGQNVTFRCDPISEHNRLYWYRQTLGQGPEFLTYFQNEAQLEKSRLLSDRFSAERPKGSFSTLEIQRTEQGDSAMYLCASSLSGGQNSPLHFGNGTRLTVT.

This clone has only one observation. The rearrangement uses TRBV18 and TRBJ2-7, with 7 bases fitting TRBD1. CDR1 KGHSH and CDR2 LQKENI come from the germline V gene. The CDR3 sequence is 14 residues long. J was trimmed by 4 bases and V by 3 bases; bases with no gene match: 6. The CDR3: CASSPSPQGYEQYF. DNA of the CDR3: TGTGCCAGCTCACCGTCCCCACAGGGGTACGAGCAGTACTTC.

This clone was counted a few times. This chain uses TRBV7-2 with TRBJ2-7; 8 bases map to TRBD1. Germline assignment: CDR1 SGHTA and CDR2 FQGNSA. V lost 5 bases and J lost 2; bases outside the gene matches: 5. The CDR3 is 14 residues long. CDR3 residues: CASSKNRGAYEQYF. The CDR3, as DNA: TGTGCCAGCAGCAAGAACAGGGGGGCCTACGAGCAGTACTTC.